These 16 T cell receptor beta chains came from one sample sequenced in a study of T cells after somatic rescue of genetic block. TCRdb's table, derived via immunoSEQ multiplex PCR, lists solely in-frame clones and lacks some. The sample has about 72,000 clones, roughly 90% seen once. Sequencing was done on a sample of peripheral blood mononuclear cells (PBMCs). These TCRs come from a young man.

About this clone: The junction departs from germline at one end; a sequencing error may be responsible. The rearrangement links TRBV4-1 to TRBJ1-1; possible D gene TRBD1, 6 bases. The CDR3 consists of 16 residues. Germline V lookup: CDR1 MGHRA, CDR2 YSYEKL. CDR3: CASSLHPDSLKTEAFF. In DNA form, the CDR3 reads TGCGCCAGCAGCCTGCACCCGGACAGCCTGAAGACTGAAGCTTTCTTT.

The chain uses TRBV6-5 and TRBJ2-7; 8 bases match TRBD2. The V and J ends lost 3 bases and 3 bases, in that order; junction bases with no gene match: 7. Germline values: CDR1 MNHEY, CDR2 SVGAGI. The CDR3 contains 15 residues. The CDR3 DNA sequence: TGTGCCAGCAGTTATTCAAGCGGGGGTAACTACGAGCAGTACTTC. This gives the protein CASSYSSGGNYEQYF.

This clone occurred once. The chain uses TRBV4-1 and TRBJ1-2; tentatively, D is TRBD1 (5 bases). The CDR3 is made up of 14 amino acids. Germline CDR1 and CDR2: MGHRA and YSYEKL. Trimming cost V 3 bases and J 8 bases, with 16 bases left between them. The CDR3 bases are TGCGCCAGCAGCCATCCCCCGGCAGGGCGCGGCTACACCTTC. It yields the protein CASSHPPAGRGYTF.

The DNA for the CDR3 is TGTGCCAGCGGTCCTCAGGGGGCTGAGTGGGATAATGAAAAACTGTTTTTT. This gives the protein CASGPQGAEWDNEKLFF. V usage is TRBV5-4 and J usage is TRBJ1-4; TRBD1 aligns across 8 bases. J lost 4 bases, V lost 7 bases, and 15 bases had no gene match. Germline V gives CDR1 SGHNT, CDR2 YYREEE (reference sequence). CDR3 length: 17 amino acids.

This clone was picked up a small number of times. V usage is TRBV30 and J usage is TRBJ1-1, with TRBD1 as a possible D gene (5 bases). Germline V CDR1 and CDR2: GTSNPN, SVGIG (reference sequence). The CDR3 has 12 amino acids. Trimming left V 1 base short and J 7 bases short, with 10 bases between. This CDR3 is CAWSAGWNEAFF. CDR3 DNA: TGTGCCTGGAGTGCAGGGTGGAATGAAGCTTTCTTT.

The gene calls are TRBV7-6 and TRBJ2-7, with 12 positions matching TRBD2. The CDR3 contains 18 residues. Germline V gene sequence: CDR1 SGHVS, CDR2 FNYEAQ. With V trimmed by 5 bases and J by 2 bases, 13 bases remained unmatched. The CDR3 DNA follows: TGTGCCAGCAGCCCTAGTCGGGGGCTAGCGGGAGGGCCCTACGAGCAGTACTTC. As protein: CASSPSRGLAGGPYEQYF.

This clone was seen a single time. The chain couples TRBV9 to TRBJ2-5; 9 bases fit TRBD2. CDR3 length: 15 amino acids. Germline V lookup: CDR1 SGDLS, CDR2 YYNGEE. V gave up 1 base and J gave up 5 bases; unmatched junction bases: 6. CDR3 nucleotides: TGTGCCAGCAGCGTATGGCGGGGGGGCACGGAGACCCAGTACTTC. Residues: CASSVWRGGTETQYF.

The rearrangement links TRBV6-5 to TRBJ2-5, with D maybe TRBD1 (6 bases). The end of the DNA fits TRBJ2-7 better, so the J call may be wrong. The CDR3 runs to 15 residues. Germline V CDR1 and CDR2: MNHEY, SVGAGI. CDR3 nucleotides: TGTGCCAGCAGTTACTCAGTACAGGGCGACTACGAGCAGTACTTC. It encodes CASSYSVQGDYEQYF.

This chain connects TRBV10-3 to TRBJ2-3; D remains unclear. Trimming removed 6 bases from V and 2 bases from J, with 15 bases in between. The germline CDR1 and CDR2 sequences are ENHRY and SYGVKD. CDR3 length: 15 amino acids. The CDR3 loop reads CAISAYTNPTDTQYF. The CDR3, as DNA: TGTGCCATCAGCGCTTATACCAATCCCACAGATACGCAGTATTTT.

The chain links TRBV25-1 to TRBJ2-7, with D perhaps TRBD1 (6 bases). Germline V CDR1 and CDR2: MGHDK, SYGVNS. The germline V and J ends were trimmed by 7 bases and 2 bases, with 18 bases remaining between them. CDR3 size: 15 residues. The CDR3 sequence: CASTSTRQETYEQYF. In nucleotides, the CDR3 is TGTGCCAGCACCTCAACTCGACAGGAGACCTACGAGCAGTACTTC.

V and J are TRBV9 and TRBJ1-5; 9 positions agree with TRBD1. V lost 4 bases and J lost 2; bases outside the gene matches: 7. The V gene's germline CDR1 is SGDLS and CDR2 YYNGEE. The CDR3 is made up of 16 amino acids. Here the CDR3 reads CASSPTGGSGNQPQHF. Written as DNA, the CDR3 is TGTGCCAGCAGCCCGACAGGGGGTTCTGGCAATCAGCCCCAGCATTTT.

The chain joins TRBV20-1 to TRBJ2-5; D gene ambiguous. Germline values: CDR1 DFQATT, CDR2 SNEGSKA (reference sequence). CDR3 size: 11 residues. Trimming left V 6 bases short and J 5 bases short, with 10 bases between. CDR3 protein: CSAQVDETQYF. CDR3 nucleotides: TGCAGTGCGCAGGTGGACGAGACCCAGTACTTC.

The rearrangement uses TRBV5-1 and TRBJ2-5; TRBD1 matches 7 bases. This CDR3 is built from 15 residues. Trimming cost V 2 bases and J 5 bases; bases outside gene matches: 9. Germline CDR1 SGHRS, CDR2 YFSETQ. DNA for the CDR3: TGCGCCAGCAGCTTTAGGGACAGTGGTAGGGAGACCCAGTACTTC. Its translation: CASSFRDSGRETQYF.

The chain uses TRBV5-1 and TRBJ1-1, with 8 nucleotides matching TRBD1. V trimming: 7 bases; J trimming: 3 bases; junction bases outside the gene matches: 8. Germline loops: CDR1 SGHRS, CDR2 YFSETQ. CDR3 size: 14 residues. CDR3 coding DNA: TGCGCCAGCCACCCTACAGGGGGTGACACTGAAGCTTTCTTT. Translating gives CASHPTGGDTEAFF.

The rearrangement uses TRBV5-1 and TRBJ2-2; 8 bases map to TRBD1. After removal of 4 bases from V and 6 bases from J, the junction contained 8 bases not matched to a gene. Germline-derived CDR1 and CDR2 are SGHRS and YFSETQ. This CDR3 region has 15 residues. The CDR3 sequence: CASSLGQGGSGELFF. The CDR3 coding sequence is TGCGCCAGCAGCCTCGGACAGGGCGGGTCCGGGGAGCTGTTTTTT.

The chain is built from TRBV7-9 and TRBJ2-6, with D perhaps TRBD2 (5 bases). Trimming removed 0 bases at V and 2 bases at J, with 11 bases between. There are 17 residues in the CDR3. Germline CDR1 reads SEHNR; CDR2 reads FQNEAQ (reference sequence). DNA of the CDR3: TGTGCCAGCAGCTTAGCAGGTTCGGAGGCTGGGGCCAACGTCCTGACTTTC. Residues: CASSLAGSEAGANVLTF.